This is a list of T cell receptor beta chains from one sample in a study of post-analysis software for immune sequencing data. TCRdb recomputed calls from the PCR reads with MiXCR, one row per CDR3 protein. The top ten hold around 4.7% of the sample, which has 650,000 to 900,000 distinct CDR3 sequences, 46% seen once. The material sequenced was blood. These receptors were taken from a girl aged 10 to 17 with multiple sclerosis. Each CDR3 is given with its conserved first and last residue. D genes are given only for firm matches. Rows give clone size only sometimes, using once, few, many, or a class for an expanded clone.

j_gene	abundance	v_gene	d_gene	CDR3nt	CDR3aa
TRBJ2-1	few	TRBV9	.	TGTGCCAGCAGCGTAGAGCGGAGGAGCCTCAATGAGCAGTTCTTC	CASSVERRSLNEQFF
TRBJ1-2	.	TRBV18	.	TGTGCCAGCTCACCCACGGTTAGGGATGACTACACCTTC	CASSPTVRDDYTF
TRBJ2-5	few	TRBV29-1	.	TGCAGTGGAACCACAGGGAAAGAGACCCAGTACTTC	CSGTTGKETQYF
TRBJ2-1	.	TRBV4-3	TRBD2	TGCGCCAGCAGCCAAAGTTTTTCCGGGACTAGCGGGAGCGGTGAGCAGTTCTTC	CASSQSFSGTSGSGEQFF
TRBJ1-1	few	TRBV6-2/TRBV6-3	.	TGTGCCAGCAGGGATAGTGAAGCTTTCTTT	CASRDSEAFF
TRBJ2-1	.	TRBV11-2	TRBD2	TGTGCCAGCAGCTTAGGCCGCCTGGGGGGGATCTACAATGAGCAGTTCTTC	CASSLGRLGGIYNEQFF
TRBJ2-1	.	TRBV6-2/TRBV6-3	TRBD1	TGTGCCAGCAGTTACTCGATTGCCAGGGGGTATGAGCAGTTCTTC	CASSYSIARGYEQFF
TRBJ2-5	many	TRBV29-1	.	TGCAGCGTTGATCGGGCTGTGGGTTCGGAGACCCAGTACTTC	CSVDRAVGSETQYF
TRBJ2-3	few	TRBV6-1	TRBD2	TGTGCCAGCAGTGAACTAGCGGGAGCAGATACGCAGTATTTT	CASSELAGADTQYF
TRBJ2-7	.	TRBV7-2	.	TGTGCCAGCAGCGGGGAACTTAACTACGAGCAGTACTTC	CASSGELNYEQYF
TRBJ2-7	few	TRBV9	TRBD1	TGTGCCAGCGGGACAGGTCCCCTCTACGAGCAGTACTTC	CASGTGPLYEQYF
TRBJ2-2	.	TRBV10-3	TRBD1	TGTGCCACCGGACAGGAGGCCGGGGAGCTGTTTTTT	CATGQEAGELFF
TRBJ2-1	.	TRBV6-2/TRBV6-3	.	TGTGCCAGCAGTGCCGGGACGTTGGGCGATGAGCAGTTCTTC	CASSAGTLGDEQFF
TRBJ2-3	.	TRBV10-3	.	TGTGCCATCAGTGATAGTGCAGATACGCAGTATTTT	CAISDSADTQYF
TRBJ2-7	.	TRBV7-9	TRBD2	TGTGCCGGCGGGAGGACATCCTACGAGCAGTACTTC	CAGGRTSYEQYF
TRBJ1-2	.	TRBV20-1	.	TGCAGTGCTACCAACAGGGTATCAGGTGGCTACACCTTC	CSATNRVSGGYTF
TRBJ2-3	.	TRBV20-1	.	TGCAGTGCTAGTCCCTTTGGGGGCAGAACTAGCACAGATACGCAGTATTTT	CSASPFGGRTSTDTQYF
TRBJ2-1	.	TRBV7-9	TRBD2	TGTGCCAGCAGCTTGACCCGGGGACTAGCGGACAATGAGCAGTTCTTC	CASSLTRGLADNEQFF
TRBJ1-2	.	TRBV30	TRBD1	TGTGCCTGGGACGGCAGGGGGGCCTATGGCTACACCTTC	CAWDGRGAYGYTF
TRBJ2-3	.	TRBV5-8	TRBD1	TGTGCCAGCAGCGCCCGGACAGGAGATAAAGATACGCAGTATTTT	CASSARTGDKDTQYF
TRBJ2-7	.	TRBV6-5	.	TGTGCCAGCAGTTACTCAACAGGGTTAGGCTACGAGCAGTACTTC	CASSYSTGLGYEQYF
TRBJ1-6	.	TRBV20-1	.	TGCAGTGCTAGGTTACAGGGTAGCTCCTATAATTCACCCCTCCACTTT	CSARLQGSSYNSPLHF
TRBJ2-7	.	TRBV7-2	.	TGTGCCAGCAGCTTAGACAGGGCCACCCCCTCCTACGAGCAGTACTTC	CASSLDRATPSYEQYF
TRBJ1-2	.	TRBV27	.	TGTGCCAGCAGTTTATCGCCGGCCATCCACTATGGCTACACCTTC	CASSLSPAIHYGYTF
TRBJ2-3	.	TRBV12-3/TRBV12-4	.	TGTGCCAGCAGCCCGGGCGGGGGACAGTGGGTGCTGTCGGATAGCACAGATACGCAGTATTTT	CASSPGGGQWVLSDSTDTQYF
TRBJ2-5	.	TRBV7-6	.	TGTGCCAGCAAAGGACAGCTCGGAGAGACCCAGTACTTC	CASKGQLGETQYF
TRBJ2-5	few	TRBV7-9	.	TGTGCCAGCAGCTTAGGGGCAGGCCGGGAGACCCAGTACTTC	CASSLGAGRETQYF
TRBJ2-3	.	TRBV7-2	TRBD2	TGTGCCAGCAGCGCGACTAGCGGAGCAGATACGCAGTATTTT	CASSATSGADTQYF
TRBJ2-7	.	TRBV7-2	.	TGTGCCAGCAGTAGGGGGCGCGGGGATATACGGGTATACGAGCAGTACTTC	CASSRGRGDIRVYEQYF
TRBJ2-1	.	TRBV20-1	TRBD2	TGCAGTGCTTCTCACGCGCAAGCGGGGTACTACAATGAGCAGTTCTTC	CSASHAQAGYYNEQFF
TRBJ2-3	.	TRBV10-3	.	TGTGCCATCAGTGAGGAGGGGGACCTTGCCACAGATACGCAGTATTTT	CAISEEGDLATDTQYF
TRBJ2-3	few	TRBV28	.	TGTGCCAGCAGTCCCCGTTGGAGCACAGATACGCAGTATTTT	CASSPRWSTDTQYF
TRBJ1-6	.	TRBV12-3/TRBV12-4	.	TGTGCCAGCAGTTTTCTAACGGGACGGCTTGGGGATAATTCACCCCTCCACTTT	CASSFLTGRLGDNSPLHF
TRBJ2-1	.	TRBV20-1	TRBD2	TGCAGTGCTAGACTAGCGGGAGGCCAAACCTTCTACAATGAGCAGTTCTTC	CSARLAGGQTFYNEQFF
TRBJ2-7	.	TRBV7-2	TRBD2	TGTGCCAGCAGCTTAGGTACTAGCGGGGCAAAACCCTACGAGCAGTACTTC	CASSLGTSGAKPYEQYF
TRBJ1-5	.	TRBV20-1	.	TGCAGTGCTGGGGTTCCAGGAAATCAGCCCCAGCATTTT	CSAGVPGNQPQHF
TRBJ2-7	few	TRBV28	TRBD1	TGTGCCAGCCGGCCGGGACAGGGTTCCTACGAGCAGTACTTC	CASRPGQGSYEQYF
TRBJ2-7	once	TRBV27	TRBD2	TGTGCCAGCAGTTCTGTGGGAGGGCCGGGATACGAGCAGTACTTC	CASSSVGGPGYEQYF
TRBJ1-1	once	TRBV5-5	.	TGTGCCAGCAGAGGGGGAGACACTGAAGCTTTCTTT	CASRGGDTEAFF
TRBJ2-5	.	TRBV18	.	TGTGCCAGCTCACCTTTCCGGTCTGAAGAGACCCAGTACTTC	CASSPFRSEETQYF
TRBJ2-7	.	TRBV3-1	.	TGTGCCAGCAGCCAAGATCCCCTTGCCTACGGGCAGTACTTC	CASSQDPLAYGQYF
TRBJ2-4	few	TRBV7-2	.	TGTGCCAGCAGCTCGTCGACATTAGCCAAAAACATTCAGTACTTC	CASSSSTLAKNIQYF